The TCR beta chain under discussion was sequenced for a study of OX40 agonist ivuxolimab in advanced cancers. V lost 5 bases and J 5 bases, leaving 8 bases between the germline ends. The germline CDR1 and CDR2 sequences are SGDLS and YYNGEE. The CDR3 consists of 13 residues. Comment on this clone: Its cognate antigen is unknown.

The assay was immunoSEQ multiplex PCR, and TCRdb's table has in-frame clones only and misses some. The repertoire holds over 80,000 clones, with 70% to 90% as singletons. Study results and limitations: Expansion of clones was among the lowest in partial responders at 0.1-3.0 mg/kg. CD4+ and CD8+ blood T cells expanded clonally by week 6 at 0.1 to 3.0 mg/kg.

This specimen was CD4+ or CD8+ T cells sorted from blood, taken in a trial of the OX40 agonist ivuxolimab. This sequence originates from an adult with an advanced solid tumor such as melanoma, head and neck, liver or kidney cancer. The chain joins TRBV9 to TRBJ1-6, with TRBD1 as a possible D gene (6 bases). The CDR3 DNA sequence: TGTGCCAGCAGTCGGACAGATAATTCACCCCTCCACTTT. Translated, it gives CASSRTDNSPLHF.